Each of the 5 T cell receptor beta chains below was sequenced from the same sample in a study of blood T cell repertoires in COVID-19. Data came from immunoSEQ multiplex PCR; TCRdb stores just in-frame clones and leaves some out. This table has roughly 300,000 clones, 84% appearing once. Sequenced material: peripheral blood. Every receptor here comes from a human donor with COVID-19, enrolled during active disease. The donor label of this sample is uncertain.

This chain links TRBV27 with TRBJ2-1, with D possibly matching TRBD1 (7 bases). The germline gives CDR1 MNHEY, CDR2 SMNVEV (reference sequence). Between the trimmed V and J ends, which lost 0 bases and 3 bases, there was a span of 15 bases. This CDR3 is built from 17 residues. The CDR3 DNA sequence: TGTGCCAGCAGTTTATCGGGCGGGGACAGCCTCTACAATGAGCAGTTCTTC. Residues: CASSLSGGDSLYNEQFF.

J is TRBJ2-3 and V is TRBV7-3; 11 bases align to TRBD1. V dropped 2 bases and J dropped 5; count of bases not matched to a gene: 0. CDR3 length: 14 residues. The germline gives CDR1 SGHTA, CDR2 FQGTGA. The CDR3: CASSLGTGGDTQYF. The CDR3 DNA sequence: TGTGCCAGCAGCTTAGGGACAGGGGGAGATACGCAGTATTTT.

This chain uses TRBV28 with TRBJ1-1; maybe TRBD1 (5 bases). Between the trimmed V and J ends, which lost 7 bases and 7 bases, there was a span of 13 bases. Germline-derived CDR1 and CDR2 are MDHEN and SYDVKM. The CDR3 spans 12 residues. The CDR3 is CASIELGHEAFF. The CDR3 nucleotides read TGTGCCAGCATCGAGTTGGGGCATGAAGCTTTCTTT.

The chain recombines TRBV30 with TRBJ2-1; 8 positions agree with TRBD2. In germline, CDR1 is GTSNPN, CDR2 SVGIG (reference sequence). The length of the CDR3 is 15 residues. The V and J ends lost 0 bases and 4 bases, in that order; junction bases with no gene match: 5. CDR3 sequence: CAWSVKLAAYNEQFF. DNA of the CDR3: TGTGCCTGGAGTGTTAAACTAGCGGCTTACAATGAGCAGTTCTTC.

This CDR3 is CASSLAVGHQETQYF. CDR3 DNA sequence: TGTGCCAGCAGCTTAGCCGTGGGCCACCAAGAGACCCAGTACTTC. This sequence joins TRBV7-2 and TRBJ2-5, with D hard to call. CDR1 and CDR2 (germline): SGHTA, FQGNSA. V was shortened by 0 bases and J by 0 bases, with 8 bases between the two germline ends. This CDR3 has 15 residues.